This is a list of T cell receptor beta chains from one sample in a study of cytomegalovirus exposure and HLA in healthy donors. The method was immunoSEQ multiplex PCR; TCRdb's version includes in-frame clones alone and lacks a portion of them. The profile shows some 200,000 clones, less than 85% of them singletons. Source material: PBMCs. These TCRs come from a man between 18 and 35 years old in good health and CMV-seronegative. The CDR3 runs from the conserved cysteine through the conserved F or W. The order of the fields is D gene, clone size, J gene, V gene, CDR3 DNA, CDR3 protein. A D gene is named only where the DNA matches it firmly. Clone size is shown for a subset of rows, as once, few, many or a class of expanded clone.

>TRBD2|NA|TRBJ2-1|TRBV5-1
TGCGCCAGCAGTAACCCTCCGGGACTAGCGGGAGGGAGCTCCTACAATGAGCAGTTCTTC
CASSNPPGLAGGSSYNEQFF
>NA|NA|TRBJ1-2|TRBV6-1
TGTGCCAGCAGTGGGGCGGACATAACCTTCAACTATGGCTACACCTTC
CASSGADITFNYGYTF
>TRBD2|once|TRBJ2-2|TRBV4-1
TGCGCCAGCAGCCAAGTGACTAGCGGGACACACGGGGAGCTGTTTTTT
CASSQVTSGTHGELFF
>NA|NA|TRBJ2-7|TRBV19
TGTGCCAGTAATCGGCAGGTGAGCTCCTACGAGCAGTACTTC
CASNRQVSSYEQYF
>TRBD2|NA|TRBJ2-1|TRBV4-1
TGCGCCAGCAGCCCAAGGGCACTAGCGGGAGGGAATGAGCAGTTCTTC
CASSPRALAGGNEQFF
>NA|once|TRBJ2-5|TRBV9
TGTGCCAGCAAGGGACATCAAGGAGAGACCCAGTACTTC
CASKGHQGETQYF
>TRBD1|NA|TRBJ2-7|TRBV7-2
TGTGCCAGCAGCTTATCCAGGGGGCAAGGCGAGCAGTACTTC
CASSLSRGQGEQYF
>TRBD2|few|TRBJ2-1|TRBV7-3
TGTGCCAGCAGCTTAGGGACTAGCGGGAGAAGTGAGCAGTTCTTC
CASSLGTSGRSEQFF
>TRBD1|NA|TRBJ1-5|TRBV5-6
TGTGCCAGCAGCGATCGACAGGGCCGGAATCAGCCCCAGCATTTT
CASSDRQGRNQPQHF
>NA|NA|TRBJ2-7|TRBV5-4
TGTGCCAGCAGCTTGGGACATTCCTACGAGCAGTACTTC
CASSLGHSYEQYF
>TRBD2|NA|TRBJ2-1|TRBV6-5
TGTGCCAGCAGTCCGAGCGGGAGGGGTTACAATGAGCAGTTCTTC
CASSPSGRGYNEQFF
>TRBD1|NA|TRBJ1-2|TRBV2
TGTGCCAGCAGTGACTGGGACAGGGCGGATGACGGCTACACCTTC
CASSDWDRADDGYTF
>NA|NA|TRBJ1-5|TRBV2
TGTGCCAGCAGTGAGCAGGGTTTGAGTCAGCCCCAGCATTTT
CASSEQGLSQPQHF
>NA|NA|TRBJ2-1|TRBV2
TGTGCCAGCAGCGGCGGAGGTGCAGCAAACAATGAGCAGTTCTTC
CASSGGGAANNEQFF
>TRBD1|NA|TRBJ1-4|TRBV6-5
TGTGCCAGCAGTTACACCGGGACAGGGAATGAAAAACTGTTTTTT
CASSYTGTGNEKLFF
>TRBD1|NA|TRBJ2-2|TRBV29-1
TGCAGCGTTGAAGACCGGGACAGGGGTCGGACCGGGGAGCTGTTTTTT
CSVEDRDRGRTGELFF
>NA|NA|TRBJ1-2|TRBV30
TGCCTAGGGGAACCTCTGGGCTATGGCTACACCTTC
CLGEPLGYGYTF
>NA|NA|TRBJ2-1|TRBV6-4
TGTGCCAGCAGTGAGCAGGGGATGGGCAGTGAGCAGTTCTTC
CASSEQGMGSEQFF
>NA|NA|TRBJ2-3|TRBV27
TGTGCCAGCGGGGCCCCTAGCACAGATACGCAGTATTTT
CASGAPSTDTQYF
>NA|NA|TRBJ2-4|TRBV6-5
TGTGCCAGCGGAATTTTGGGGACACAAAAAAACATTCAGTACTTC
CASGILGTQKNIQYF